This TCR beta chain was observed in a study of T cells expressing NK-cell markers (dated by TCRdb to the early 2020s). About the full investigation: Eight or nine donors provided sorted CD3+CD56+NKG2C+, CD3+CD56+NKG2C- and CD3+CD56-NKG2C+ T-cell subsets, whose TCR beta-chain repertoires were profiled. Among the eight sequenced donors, only one was HCMV-seronegative, while the other seven were HCMV-seropositive. The study sequenced eight donors, all healthy volunteers chosen at random: three men and five women. Illumina HiSeq 2000/2500, MiSeq or NextSeq was used to sequence libraries as 2 x 150 bp reads. Results the study describes overall, beyond this receptor: Those dominant clonotypes were again the most abundant among CD3+CD56-NKG2C+ cells in a handful of donors, at about 28.3-65%. Whether the expanded NKG2C-expressing T cell clones were specific for HCMV antigens remained unclear. For roughly six donors, the dominant CD3+CD56+NKG2C+ clonotypes were among the top 10 CD8+ clonotypes and accounted for roughly 1.0-7.5% of CD8+ T cells.

The CDR3 covers 16 residues, taking in both the cysteine and the phenylalanine. No DNA is given. CDR1 MNHEY and CDR2 SMNVEV were looked up in the germline V gene (reference sequence). The data were produced on an Illumina HiSeq 2000. 5'RACE template switching, by which a universal primer site and unique molecular identifiers were added, was used to make TCR beta cDNA libraries. cDNA synthesis was primed from the TCR beta constant segment, followed by two successive PCR amplification steps. As for the authors' bioinformatics: MIGEC was used to demultiplex reads and group reads by UMI, and MiTCR was used to assemble and quantify clonotypes. To exclude erroneous sequences, any TCR cDNA sequence not supported by at least two reads was discarded. The tcR package was used for downstream repertoire analysis, with clonotypes matched between fractions based on CDR3 nucleotide sequence plus V segment. VDJmatch was used to annotate antigen specificity against VDJdb, with one amino acid substitution allowed in CDR3. The reads, reprocessed by TCRdb, yield one row per CDR3 protein sequence and no DNA. These V and J calls derive from TCRdb rather than the authors' analysis. The sample table holds 140,000 or so distinct CDR3 sequences. The ten largest clones take up roughly 12% of the sample.

Points on this clonotype: Its antigen is currently not known.

To determine HCMV serostatus, a commercial ELISA kit was used to detect HCMV-specific IgG in serum. Peripheral blood mononuclear cells were isolated from blood by Ficoll density gradient centrifugation. The source is a young man in good health. Donor details come from another sample of the same person, matched by shared clones. The sequenced material came from blood T cells: a sorted CD56 or NKG2C T cell subset, CD4+ or CD8+ T cells, or bulk PBMC T cells (not recorded which). The receptor chain draws on TRBV27 and TRBJ2-2; TCRdb's D call, TRBD2, is unchecked because there is no DNA. The CDR3 protein: CASSTYRDYGTGELFF.